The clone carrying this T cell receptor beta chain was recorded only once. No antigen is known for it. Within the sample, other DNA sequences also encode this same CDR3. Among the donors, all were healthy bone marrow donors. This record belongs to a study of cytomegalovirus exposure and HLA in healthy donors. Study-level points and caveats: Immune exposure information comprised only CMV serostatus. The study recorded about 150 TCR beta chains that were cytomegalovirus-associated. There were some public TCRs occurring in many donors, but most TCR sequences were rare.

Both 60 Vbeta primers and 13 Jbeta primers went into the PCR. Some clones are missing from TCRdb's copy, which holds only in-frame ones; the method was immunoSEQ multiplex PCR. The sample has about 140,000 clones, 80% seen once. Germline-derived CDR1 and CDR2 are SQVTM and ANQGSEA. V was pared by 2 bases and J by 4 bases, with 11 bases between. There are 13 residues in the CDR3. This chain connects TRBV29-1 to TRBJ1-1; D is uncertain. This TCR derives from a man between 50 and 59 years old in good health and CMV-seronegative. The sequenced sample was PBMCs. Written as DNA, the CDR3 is TGCAGCGTTGAACGAGACTCGGGCACTGAAGCTTTCTTT. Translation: CSVERDSGTEAFF.